The 27 T cell receptor beta chains in this list originate from one sample, sequenced in a study of blood T cells in healthy people across ages. Using a J-beta primer mix together with a sample-barcoded 5' primer, a second PCR was run for about 7 to 12 cycles. One entry per CDR3 protein, called by TCRdb with MiXCR from the 5' RACE reads. The data show roughly 650,000 distinct CDR3 sequences, 32% seen once. The sequencing input was blood. The receptors shown here come from a woman at least 80 years old in good health.

This clonotype was detected only a few times. The chain links TRBV9 to TRBJ1-3, with D possibly TRBD1 on 5 matching bases. With 4 bases removed from V and 0 bases from J, the gap between germline ends came to 14 bases. There are 16 residues in the CDR3. Germline lookup yields CDR1 SGDLS and CDR2 YYNGEE. Here the CDR3 reads CASSLLLGGSGNTIYF. The CDR3 nucleotides are TGTGCCAGCAGCTTACTACTTGGGGGCTCTGGAAACACCATATATTTT.

There are many counts of this clonotype. V gene TRBV12-3 or TRBV12-4 combines with J gene TRBJ2-5; 8 bases match TRBD1. The CDR3 extends over 17 amino acids. Unmatched junction bases numbered 14, after V lost 3 bases and J lost 5 bases. The chain's CDR3 is CASSFGSGGVRAETQYF. The DNA for the CDR3 is TGTGCCAGCAGTTTCGGGTCAGGGGGCGTACGCGCGGAGACCCAGTACTTC.

For this clonotype: This may be a read error: a much more frequent sequence differs by one nucleotide. The chain carries TRBV5-4 and TRBJ2-7; the D gene is possibly TRBD2 (7 bases). Looked up from germline, CDR1 is SGHNT and CDR2 is YYREEE (reference sequence). The CDR3 is 14 amino acids. Trimming removed 3 bases at V and 7 bases at J, with 17 bases between. The CDR3 reads CASSSVGGPNEQYF. DNA of the CDR3: TGTGCCAGCAGCTCGGTGGGGGGGCCCAATGAGCAGTACTTC.

Ten or more counts support this clonotype. The chain joins TRBV12-3 or TRBV12-4 to TRBJ2-7; D gene unclear. CDR3 length equals 15 residues. The V and J ends lost 3 bases and 1 base respectively, with 13 bases between them. Here the CDR3 reads CASSFLPVLSYEQYF. The DNA for the CDR3 is TGTGCCAGCAGTTTCCTACCCGTTTTATCCTACGAGCAGTACTTC.

The chain uses TRBV20-1 and TRBJ2-7, with 7 nucleotides matching TRBD2. V dropped 3 bases and J dropped 7; count of bases not matched to a gene: 12. Germline CDR1 is DFQATT and CDR2 is SNEGSKA (reference sequence). This CDR3 region has 14 residues. The CDR3 nucleotides are TGCAGTGCTAGCACGGGGGGTCTCTACAATGAGCAGTACTTC. Amino acid sequence: CSASTGGLYNEQYF.

The V gene is TRBV6-1, the J gene TRBJ2-7; D is possibly TRBD1 (6 bases). V was trimmed by 3 bases and J by 3 bases, leaving 12 bases between them. CDR3 size: 14 residues. The germline CDR1 and CDR2 sequences are MNHNS and SASEGT. This chain's CDR3 is CASSEGHLSYEQYF. DNA for the CDR3: TGTGCCAGCAGTGAGGGACATCTCAGCTACGAGCAGTACTTC.

This clonotype was counted between two and nine times. V gene TRBV7-9 combines with J gene TRBJ2-5; 8 nucleotides align to TRBD1. This CDR3 is 16 amino acids long. J lost 2 bases, V lost 0 bases, and 5 bases had no gene match. Germline V CDR1 and CDR2: SEHNR, FQNEAQ (reference sequence). The CDR3 spells CASSLASTGGQETQYF. CDR3 in DNA: TGTGCCAGCAGCTTAGCGTCTACAGGGGGTCAAGAGACCCAGTACTTC.

The chain has TRBV12-3 or TRBV12-4 and TRBJ2-1; TRBD1 aligns across 7 bases. The CDR3 extends over 13 amino acids. Trimming removed 9 bases from V and 2 bases from J; junction bases left unmatched: 4. The DNA of the CDR3 is TGTGCCAGTGGGGGACAGACCTACAATGAGCAGTTCTTC. This codes for CASGGQTYNEQFF.

This clonotype was counted ten times or more. The chain carries TRBV20-1 and TRBJ2-1; unclear D gene. CDR1 is DFQATT, CDR2 SNEGSKA, per germline (reference sequence). Trimming left V 3 bases short and J 7 bases short, with 16 bases between. This CDR3 region has 14 residues. The CDR3 nucleotides are TGCAGTGCTAGGGAGCCTTTAGGGCGAAATGAGCAGTTCTTC. Translating it yields CSAREPLGRNEQFF.

The chain combines TRBV29-1 with TRBJ2-2; D is unresolved. Germline values: CDR1 SQVTM, CDR2 ANQGSEA. The ends were cut back, 7 bases at V and 4 bases at J, with 13 bases in the middle. The CDR3 has 13 amino acids. Here the CDR3 DNA reads TGCAGCGCTCCCGTGGGTGGCACCGGGGAGCTGTTTTTT. Encoded protein: CSAPVGGTGELFF.

The rearrangement uses TRBV6-1 and TRBJ1-5; 8 bases are a match to TRBD1. Germline CDR1 MNHNS, CDR2 SASEGT. The CDR3 is 16 amino acids. V shed 4 bases, J shed 5 bases, and the junction held 10 bases outside the gene matches. The CDR3 protein is CASSGAGTGDDQPQHF. The CDR3 nucleotides read TGTGCCAGCAGTGGGGCCGGGACAGGAGACGATCAGCCCCAGCATTTT.

The sample holds a few counts of this clonotype. The V gene is TRBV15, the J gene TRBJ2-2, with D possibly being TRBD1 (6 bases). The CDR3 has 19 amino acids. Trimming took 1 base from V and 4 from J, leaving 22 bases between them. CDR1 LNHNV and CDR2 YYDKDF come from the germline V gene (reference sequence). DNA for the CDR3: TGTGCCACCAGCAGAGCGAGTAGGACAGATCCTCTTCCCACCGGGGAGCTGTTTTTT. This encodes CATSRASRTDPLPTGELFF.

This clonotype showed up many times. The V gene is TRBV7-9, the J gene TRBJ1-5, with TRBD1 identical over 7 bases. Losses at the gene ends were 3 bases for V and 0 bases for J; bases not matched to a gene: 5. Germline V gene sequence: CDR1 SEHNR, CDR2 FQNEAQ (reference sequence). This CDR3 contains 16 residues. CDR3 coding DNA: TGTGCCAGCAGCTTGGACAGGACCTTTAGCAATCAGCCCCAGCATTTT. Its protein product is CASSLDRTFSNQPQHF.

Comments on this clonotype: The junction and the germline gene differ at one end; a read error may be behind it. The V gene is TRBV20-1, the J gene TRBJ2-2; weak D call: TRBD2 (6 bases). Germline CDR1 is DFQATT and CDR2 is SNEGSKA (reference sequence). The CDR3 loop spans 16 amino acids. CDR3 sequence: CSAGIPGRRNTGEQFF. Written as DNA, the CDR3 is TGCAGTGCCGGGATCCCAGGGAGGAGGAACACCGGGGAGCAGTTTTTT.

This clonotype was seen more than once but under ten times. Since a much larger clone is just one base distant, this may be a read error. J is TRBJ2-1 and V is TRBV20-1; 7 nucleotides align to TRBD2. With the DNA end fitting TRBJ2-7 better, the J assignment may be wrong. Germline values: CDR1 DFQATT, CDR2 SNEGSKA (reference sequence). CDR3 length: 16 amino acids. CDR3 coding DNA: TGCAGTGCTAGGTCCCCTAGCGGAGGCTCCTACAATGAGCAGTACTTC. Protein sequence: CSARSPSGGSYNEQYF.

The rearrangement joins TRBV5-1 to TRBJ1-4; D perhaps matches TRBD1 (5 bases). CDR3 length: 15 amino acids. V lost 1 base and J lost 7, with 14 bases in between. CDR1 and CDR2 from the germline V gene are SGHRS and YFSETQ. This chain's CDR3 is CASSLYSPGSEKLFF. The CDR3 coding sequence is TGCGCCAGCAGCTTGTACTCCCCAGGGAGTGAAAAACTGTTTTTT.

This clonotype has ten or more counts. In nucleotides, the CDR3 is TGTGCCAGCAGCCGGAAAAGGGCAATTGGGTACGAGCAGTACTTC. This codes for CASSRKRAIGYEQYF. The V and J genes are TRBV3-1 and TRBJ2-7; D unresolved. CDR3 length equals 15 residues. V was cut by 4 bases and J by 4 bases, with 17 bases left in between. Germline CDR1 and CDR2: LGHDT and YNNKEL (reference sequence).

This rearrangement joins TRBV29-1 to TRBJ2-3; D may match TRBD1 or TRBD2 (6 bases each). CDR3 length: 16 residues. Trimming pared 6 bases from V and 1 base from J, leaving 20 bases between. CDR1 and CDR2 from the germline V gene are SQVTM and ANQGSEA. In DNA form, the CDR3 reads TGCAGCGTCAGAGGGGGGAGCGAGGGGGGCACAGATACGCAGTATTTT. Translation gives CSVRGGSEGGTDTQYF.

This clonotype was detected ten times or more. The V and J genes are TRBV6-2 or TRBV6-3 and TRBJ2-3; D tentatively fits TRBD1 or TRBD2 (5 bases each). Germline V gene data show CDR1 as MNHEY and CDR2 as SVGEGT. V was pared by 7 bases and J by 0 bases, with 14 bases between. The CDR3 sequence is 15 residues long. DNA for the CDR3: TGTGCCAGCACCCGAGGGACGTCTAGCACAGATACGCAGTATTTT. Encoded protein: CASTRGTSSTDTQYF.

This clonotype was recorded at least ten times. The chain has TRBV6-5 and TRBJ1-4; no firm D call. The CDR3 has 14 amino acids. Germline V gene sequence: CDR1 MNHEY, CDR2 SVGAGI. V was cut by 6 bases and J by 0 bases, with 8 bases left in between. DNA for the CDR3: TGTGCCAGCAGAAGAGATGCAACTAATGAAAAACTGTTTTTT. The encoded protein is CASRRDATNEKLFF.

This clonotype was detected only a few times. The rearrangement joins TRBV19 to TRBJ2-5, with D possibly matching TRBD1 (5 bases). V lost 6 bases, J lost 6 bases, and 14 bases lay in between. CDR1 and CDR2 (germline): LNHDA, SQIVND (reference sequence). This CDR3 is 13 amino acids long. The CDR3 is CASRPGSSQTQYF. The CDR3, as DNA: TGTGCCAGTAGACCAGGGTCCTCCCAGACCCAGTACTTC. Full variable domain (rest looked up from reference TRBV19 and TRBJ2-5): DGGITQSPKYLFRKEGQNVTLSCEQNLNHDAMYWYRQDPGQGLRLIYYSQIVNDFQKGDIAEGYSVSREKKESFPLTVTSAQKNPTAFYLCASRPGSSQTQYFGPGTRLLVL.

As for this clonotype: This may be a read error, as it is one base from a much larger clone. The rearrangement links TRBV12-3 or TRBV12-4 to TRBJ2-5; 10 bases agree with TRBD2. The CDR3 consists of 15 residues. V lost 3 bases, J lost 11 bases, and 12 bases stayed unmatched. In DNA, the CDR3 is TGTGCCAGCAGTTTTGTAGAGCGGGGGGGCAGGGAGCAGTACTTC. This gives the protein CASSFVERGGREQYF.

The gene calls are TRBV15 and TRBJ1-1; no firm D call. Germline CDR1 reads LNHNV; CDR2 reads YYDKDF (reference sequence). Trimming removed 7 bases from V and 2 bases from J, with 17 bases in between. The CDR3 contains 15 residues. CDR3 DNA sequence: TGTGCCACCACGACCGGACGATGGCTTAACACTGAAGCTTTCTTT. It yields the protein CATTTGRWLNTEAFF.

CDR3 bases: TGCGCCAGCAGCCAAGATCAGGGGGCCCTGGGGACTGAAGCTTTCTTT. Translating it yields CASSQDQGALGTEAFF. This chain links TRBV4-1 with TRBJ1-1; 8 nucleotides align to TRBD1. The germline gives CDR1 MGHRA, CDR2 YSYEKL. V gave up 0 bases and J gave up 5 bases; unmatched junction bases: 8. This CDR3 is built from 16 residues.

This clonotype was detected many times. The V call is TRBV27, the J call TRBJ2-5, with D perhaps matching TRBD2 (5 bases). The germline V gene has CDR1 MNHEY and CDR2 SMNVEV (reference sequence). There are 13 residues in the CDR3. V was clipped by 7 bases and J by 2 bases, with 11 bases between them. DNA of the CDR3: TGTGCCAGCAAGGGCCGAGGGCAAGAGACCCAGTACTTC. This encodes CASKGRGQETQYF.

The chain recombines TRBV5-6 with TRBJ2-4, with TRBD1 identical over 8 bases. This CDR3 spans 17 amino acids. Germline CDR1 is SGHDT and CDR2 is YYEEEE. CDR3 residues: CTCSPPDRALAKNIQYF. CDR3 nucleotides: TGTACCTGCAGCCCGCCGGACAGGGCCCTGGCCAAAAACATTCAGTACTTC.

The V gene is TRBV7-2, the J gene TRBJ2-6, with D uncertain. CDR1 is SGHTA, CDR2 FQGNSA, per germline. The CDR3 consists of 19 residues. The ends were cut back, 2 bases at V and 4 bases at J, with 21 bases in the middle. CDR3 sequence reads: CASSLRSLPRRLGANVLTF. CDR3 bases: TGTGCCAGCAGCTTAAGGAGCCTCCCCCGTCGTTTGGGGGCCAACGTCCTGACTTTC.